A selection of T cell receptor beta chains follows, all from one sample in a study of CD8 T cells in ankylosing spondylitis. Each CDR3 protein gets one entry after TCRdb re-called the 5' RACE reads with MiXCR. The sample lists 150,000 to 200,000 distinct CDR3 sequences, roughly 10% occurring once. The specimen was blood, either unsorted or a sorted T cell fraction (not recorded which). All receptors come from a male donor with ankylosing spondylitis or in good health (not recorded which). Each CDR3 is given with its conserved first and last residue. A D gene is named only where the DNA matches it firmly. Size is stated for part of the rows, as once, few or many counts, or as a class when the clone is expanded.

J gene	V gene	D gene	clone size	CDR3 DNA	CDR3 protein
TRBJ1-4	TRBV12-3/TRBV12-4	-	few	TGTGCCAGCAGTTTTAGGCGACAGGCAACTAATGAAAAACTGTTTTTT	CASSFRRQATNEKLFF
TRBJ2-7	TRBV7-8	-	few	TGTGCCAGCAGCGTAAACAGAGGGGGCGCGGGATACGAGCAGTACTTC	CASSVNRGGAGYEQYF
TRBJ2-2	TRBV7-2	-	few	TGTGCCAGCAGCTTAGCACCTAAAGACGAGGGACACAACACCGGGGAGCTGTTTTTT	CASSLAPKDEGHNTGELFF
TRBJ2-5	TRBV20-1	-	many	TGCAGTGCTTTACCAGGGGGGCGCCAAGAGACCCAGTACTTC	CSALPGGRQETQYF
TRBJ2-7	TRBV7-2	-	few	TGTGCCAGCAGCTCGTTGAACGAGCAGTACTTC	CASSSLNEQYF
TRBJ2-7	TRBV7-8	TRBD2	many	TGTGCCAGCAGCCGCGGGGGACCGACGAAATACGAGCAGTACTTC	CASSRGGPTKYEQYF
TRBJ2-3	TRBV23-1	TRBD2	few	TGCGCCAGCACCCACGGGGGGACTAGCGGGAGGTGGAGGGATACGCAGTATTTT	CASTHGGTSGRWRDTQYF
TRBJ2-3	TRBV28	-	many	TGTGCCAGCAGTTTAAGGTCCGGGGCCACAGATACGCAGTATTTT	CASSLRSGATDTQYF
TRBJ1-2	TRBV28	-	few	TGTGCCAGCAGTTTGCCCCGGGACCAGGGGACCTATGGCTACACCTTC	CASSLPRDQGTYGYTF
TRBJ2-7	TRBV6-2/TRBV6-3	-	-	TGTGCCAGCAGGCTGGGGAACGAGCAGTACTTC	CASRLGNEQYF
TRBJ2-3	TRBV5-1	-	many	TGCGCCAGCAGCTTGAAGACGGTTGGCGGAAGCGCTAGCACAGATACGCAGTATTTT	CASSLKTVGGSASTDTQYF
TRBJ2-2	TRBV4-1	-	many	TGCGCCAGCAGCCAGTTGCACAGGGTTTCCGGGGAGCTGTTTTTT	CASSQLHRVSGELFF
TRBJ2-5	TRBV5-1	TRBD2	many	TGCGCCAGCAGCTTGCGAGGTAGCGGGAGTGCAGAGACCCAGTACTTC	CASSLRGSGSAETQYF
TRBJ1-3	TRBV15	-	many	TGTGCCACCAGCAGAGATCATGGCGGGCCAGGAGATTTT	CATSRDHGGPGDF
TRBJ2-7	TRBV15	TRBD1	few	TGTGCCACCAGCGCGACAGGGCTCGGCTACGAGCAGTACTTC	CATSATGLGYEQYF
TRBJ1-2	TRBV5-1	-	-	TGCGCCAGCAGCTTGGGCAGGGACGGTGGCTACACCTTC	CASSLGRDGGYTF
TRBJ1-1	TRBV5-1	-	many	TGCGCCAGCCGTCTCAGGGAGAACACTGAAGCTTTCTTT	CASRLRENTEAFF
TRBJ2-7	TRBV21-1	-	-	TGTGCCAGCAGCCCCACCAGGGTCCCCTCCTACGTGCAGTACTTC	CASSPTRVPSYVQYF
TRBJ1-1	TRBV5-1	-	many	TGCGCCAGCAGCTTGGGGCAGGAGAACACTGAAGCTTTCTTT	CASSLGQENTEAFF
TRBJ1-1	TRBV5-6	-	many	TGTGCCAGCAGCTTTGGGGCCTACACTGAAGCTTTCTTT	CASSFGAYTEAFF
TRBJ2-1	TRBV28	TRBD2	many	TGTGCCAGCGCGCTCGGACTAGCGGGAGTTTATGAGCAGTTCTTC	CASALGLAGVYEQFF
TRBJ1-2	TRBV20-1	-	many	TGCAGTGCTCTGAAGGGTGGCTACACCTTC	CSALKGGYTF
TRBJ1-1	TRBV20-1	TRBD1	many	TGCAGTGCTAGTGGACAGGGGGCGACGAACACTGAAGCTTTCTTT	CSASGQGATNTEAFF
TRBJ2-5	TRBV5-5	-	many	TGTGCCAGCAGCCCCCGTTGGACAACGGCAGGCGAGACCCAGTACTTC	CASSPRWTTAGETQYF
TRBJ1-5	TRBV12-3/TRBV12-4	-	many	TGTGCCAGCAGTTTCCAGGGGAGCGATCAGCCCCAGCATTTT	CASSFQGSDQPQHF
TRBJ2-2	TRBV29-1	-	many	TGCAGCGTTAAAGAGGCAGGGGCGATCACCGGGGAGCTGTTTTTT	CSVKEAGAITGELFF
TRBJ2-5	TRBV5-1	-	many	TGCGCCAGCAGCTTGGATCCCTTTTTGCGAGAGACCCAGTACTTC	CASSLDPFLRETQYF
TRBJ2-7	TRBV4-3	-	many	TGCGCCAGCAGCCAAGGAGACGGGTACGAGCAGTACTTC	CASSQGDGYEQYF
TRBJ2-2	TRBV2	-	many	TGTGCCAGCAGTGAAGTCCGTCCCCCCGGGGAGCTGTTTTTT	CASSEVRPPGELFF
TRBJ2-7	TRBV29-1	TRBD2	many	TGCAGCGTTCGAGCGGGGGGATCCTACGAGCAGTACTTC	CSVRAGGSYEQYF
TRBJ1-2	TRBV7-8	TRBD1	many	TGTGCCAGCAGCTTAGGACAGGGGCAACGCTACACCTTC	CASSLGQGQRYTF
TRBJ2-7	TRBV11-2	-	-	TGTGCCAGCAGCTTATATGGGGGAAGGGACTACGAGCAGTACTTC	CASSLYGGRDYEQYF
TRBJ1-1	TRBV3-1	-	many	TGTGCCGCAACCGGGGGCAACACTGAAGCTTTCTTT	CAATGGNTEAFF
TRBJ2-7	TRBV5-1	-	many	TGCGCCAGCAGCTATCGGGACGAGCAGTACTTC	CASSYRDEQYF
TRBJ2-5	TRBV27	-	many	TGTGCGGCGAGGGACACCTTCCAAGAGACCCAGTACTTC	CAARDTFQETQYF
TRBJ2-7	TRBV6-2/TRBV6-3	TRBD2	few	TGTGCCAGCAGCTGCCACTTCGGGAGGGAGCTCTACGAGCAGTACTTC	CASSCHFGRELYEQYF
TRBJ1-1	TRBV29-1	-	many	TGCAGCTCCGAGGCGGGGAGCGGGAACACTGAAGCTTTCTTT	CSSEAGSGNTEAFF
TRBJ2-3	TRBV11-2	-	many	TGTGCCAGCAGCCCAGGTGGGAATACGCAGTATTTT	CASSPGGNTQYF
TRBJ2-2	TRBV5-1	-	many	TGCGCCAGCAGCTTGGTGTCGGTTGGGCCACTGGGCGGGGAGCTGTTTTTT	CASSLVSVGPLGGELFF